This entry features one T cell receptor (beta chain) sequence. The antigen remains unidentified. Measured with immunoSEQ multiplex PCR; TCRdb has only the in-frame clones, and not every one. The sample includes 150,000 to 200,000 clones, 75% to 90% of them seen just once. The ends were cut back, 2 bases at V and 0 bases at J, with 5 bases in the middle. In germline, CDR1 is SEHNR, CDR2 FQNEAQ (reference sequence). CDR3 length: 13 amino acids. These data are taken from a study of cytomegalovirus exposure and HLA in healthy donors. Overall study findings and caveats: It was confirmed in vitro that a few of the CMV-associated chains were specific for CMV antigens. Researchers catalogued under 200 TCR beta chains as cytomegalovirus-associated. According to a subsequent analysis, TCR clusters from the first cohort were inclined to appear together in the 110 or so validation repertoires.

The donors were in the approximately 120-subject validation cohort; that cohort was separate from the roughly 730-subject first cohort. What was sequenced was PBMCs. The origin of this receptor is a man between 18 and 35 years old in good health and CMV-seropositive. The gene calls are TRBV7-9 and TRBJ2-7; D remains unclear. The CDR3 bases are TGTGCCAGCAGCTTAACAGACTCCTACGAGCAGTACTTC. Residues: CASSLTDSYEQYF.